Detailed here is one TCR beta chain. Its antigen is unknown. The PCR employed 60 Vbeta primers together with 13 Jbeta primers. Sequenced by immunoSEQ multiplex PCR; TCRdb stores in-frame clones only, minus some. The sample shows 200,000 to 250,000 clones, around 89% of them seen only once. The CDR3 has 15 amino acids. V dropped 5 bases and J dropped 4; count of bases not matched to a gene: 9. Germline V gene sequence: CDR1 SGHVS, CDR2 FNYEAQ. This sample stems from a study of cytomegalovirus exposure and HLA in healthy donors. Study-wide results and limits: Despite most TCR sequences being rare, some public TCRs occurred in many donors. A later analysis showed HLA-associated TCR beta chains outstripping equally common others in clonal expansion. Some V segments, TRBV6-2 and TRBV6-3 among them, were indistinguishable and were therefore excluded. Reportedly, cytomegalovirus status was diagnosed with high sensitivity and specificity.

What was sequenced was PBMCs. The origin of this receptor is a woman aged 18-35 years in good health and CMV-seronegative. V gene TRBV7-6 combines with J gene TRBJ2-3; TRBD1 aligns across 7 bases. The CDR3: CASSPLTGPADTQYF. The CDR3 region has the DNA TGTGCCAGCAGCCCCTTGACAGGGCCGGCAGATACGCAGTATTTT.